The rows below give T cell receptor beta chains drawn from one sample of a study of blood T cell repertoires in COVID-19. Generated by immunoSEQ multiplex PCR, the TCRdb table keeps only in-frame clones and is missing some. The top ten clones hold 0.7% to 0.8% of a sample with about 200,000 clones, 94% of them seen once. The sample taken for sequencing was peripheral blood. These receptors were collected from a man younger than 45 with COVID-19, enrolled during active disease. Both conserved end residues are part of each CDR3. The D gene is left open where the match is weak.

>TRBJ1-1|TRBV27|TRBD1
TGTGCCAGCAGGACAGGGTTATCGGGCACTGAAGCTTTCTTT
CASRTGLSGTEAFF
>TRBJ2-7|TRBV5-5|.
TGTGCCAGCAGCCTCATTCAGGGTTCTCACCACGAGCAGTACTTC
CASSLIQGSHHEQYF
>TRBJ2-4|TRBV7-2|TRBD2
TGTGCCAGCAGCTTAGGGACTAGCGAAGTTTCCATTCAGTACTTC
CASSLGTSEVSIQYF
>TRBJ1-1|TRBV2|.
TGTGCCAGCAAGGACAGTAACACTGAAGCTTTCTTT
CASKDSNTEAFF
>TRBJ1-1|TRBV7-2|.
TGTGCCAGCAGCTTAGTTCCAGGGGTTACTGAAGCTTTCTTT
CASSLVPGVTEAFF
>TRBJ1-1|TRBV5-1|.
TGCGCCAGCAGCTTGGCGTTATCCAACACTGAAGCTTTCTTT
CASSLALSNTEAFF
>TRBJ2-7|TRBV27|TRBD1
TGTGCCAGCACCTCTGGGACAGACGGCTACGAGCAGTACTTC
CASTSGTDGYEQYF
>TRBJ2-5|TRBV9|.
TGTGCCAGCAGCGTAGCCCCTCGGTCGGAGACCCAGTACTTC
CASSVAPRSETQYF
>TRBJ1-2|TRBV5-1|TRBD1
TGCGCCAGCAGCTCCGGGACAGGGGGCGATGGCTACACCTTC
CASSSGTGGDGYTF
>TRBJ1-2|TRBV25-1|.
TGTGCCAGCAGGGACAGCAACTATGGCTACACCTTC
CASRDSNYGYTF
>TRBJ1-1|TRBV5-1|.
TGCGCCAGCAGCTTGGCCTTGGCGGATACTGAAGCTTTCTTT
CASSLALADTEAFF
>TRBJ1-3|TRBV4-1|.
TGCGCCAGCAGCCAAGATCCTTTCTCTGGAAACACCATATATTTT
CASSQDPFSGNTIYF